This is a list of T cell receptor beta chains from one sample in a study of T cell repertoires in cytomegalovirus infection. TCRdb re-called the reads through MiXCR, storing one row per CDR3 protein. The table records approximately 150,000 distinct CDR3 sequences, about 15% of them present only once. Sequenced: CD8+ T cells from PBMCs. Every receptor here comes from a human donor in good health (CMV status not recorded). Some clones in this sample may be carry-over from other donors' samples. Each CDR3 is given with its conserved first and last residue.

v_call	j_call	cdr3_length	cdr3_aa
TRBV5-5	TRBJ1-5	15	CASSLGQGGNQPQHF
TRBV6-5	TRBJ1-2	17	CASSYPGVVGDDYGYTF
TRBV28	TRBJ2-2	14	CASRRGRSAGELFF
TRBV7-6	TRBJ1-1	17	CASSSRALGASYTEAFF
TRBV12-3/TRBV12-4	TRBJ2-1	14	CASKSGRGYNEQFF
TRBV7-2	TRBJ1-1	13	CASSSTLNTEAFF
TRBV7-2	TRBJ2-7	15	CASSLGGWESGEQYF
TRBV15	TRBJ2-5	15	CATSRGDGDQETQYF
TRBV29-1	TRBJ2-7	13	CSVEGRERYEQYF
TRBV25-1	TRBJ2-7	16	CASSELAGYRSYEQYF
TRBV7-9	TRBJ2-5	14	CASSSEAAVRTQYF
TRBV7-8	TRBJ2-3	16	CASSRLRTLSTDTQYF
TRBV7-2	TRBJ2-3	16	CASSPGQEPSTDTQYF
TRBV6-5	TRBJ2-3	14	CACKPGQGADTQYF
TRBV7-6	TRBJ1-2	14	CASSPTGVGYGYTF
TRBV29-1	TRBJ2-7	13	CSADGQGGDEQYF
TRBV7-8	TRBJ1-1	13	CASSLDMGTVAFF
TRBV6-6	TRBJ1-4	15	CASNPTGDNNEKLFF
TRBV4-3	TRBJ1-6	16	CASSQGTATYNSPLHF
TRBV7-9	TRBJ2-7	12	CASSPVENEQYF
TRBV6-8	TRBJ1-5	14	CASSWDRPERPQHF
TRBV11-3	TRBJ2-3	19	CASSLIRTSGPRLTDTQYF
TRBV7-3	TRBJ2-7	15	CASSPTGGGYYEQYF
TRBV29-1	TRBJ2-1	15	CSVEGGPVSYNEQFF
TRBV9	TRBJ2-1	15	CASSARASGVDEQFF
TRBV6-2/TRBV6-3	TRBJ2-2	18	CASSRKTSGRLGAGELFF